This TCR beta chain stems from a study of blood T cell repertoires in COVID-19 (dated by TCRdb to the early 2020s). Study-level background: The collaborator samples originated in the United States, Italy and Spain and spanned the acute and convalescent phases of COVID-19. The material from the prospective study consisted of cDNA or gDNA derived from T cells, B-cell-depleted T cells, or PBMCs. Subjects who had been exposed to COVID-19, were actively infected with it, or had recovered from it provided the deeply sampled blood TCRbeta repertoires that made up the dataset. A freely available public database, intended as a resource for researchers studying the immune response to SARS-CoV-2, is where the repertoires were released. Samples came from the ongoing ImmuneRACE study (first 160 participants) plus 1,254 subjects from 6 global collaborators. A de-identified subject ID, COVID-19 status, age in years and sex were almost always included in the sample metadata. HLA class I and class II types, where available, came from metadata supplied by the sample provider rather than from assay-based typing.

Beyond this particular receptor, the publication reports: The amount of clinical and demographic metadata varied by source and participant and was provided uncurated.

Worth noting for this clone: It has no known antigen specificity. Per-base quality was not reported, and no clone a single base away is much larger than it.

TCRbeta CDR3 regions were amplified from genomic DNA by means of the immunoSEQ Assay, a bias-controlled multiplex PCR. Regarding the original processing steps: Nucleated cell counts per sample were estimated from amplification of reference gene primers within the assay. To quantify the absolute abundance of each unique TCRbeta CDR3 rearrangement, sequence reads were collapsed and filtered. For each sample, productive Simpson clonality was calculated by taking the square root of Simpson's diversity index across productive rearrangements. This is the immuneACCESS table as TCRdb keeps it, with only in-frame sequences that have V and J called. A part of the clones is gone; compared with another copy, unresolved V genes explain less than half, and the rest is unexplained. From that table come the V and J calls and clone size; the DNA was used to work out D and trimming. The table for this sample lists a few hundred thousand clones; about 92% of them were counted only once. Of the sample, less than 0.75% falls within the top ten clones.

Sequences MDHEN (CDR1) and SYDVKM (CDR2) are obtained from the germline V gene. Deletion took 6 bases off V and 5 bases off J, with a span of 10 bases between the germline ends. The cysteine opens and the phenylalanine closes a CDR3 of 12 amino acids. CDR3 DNA is the only sequence kept; it has 36 bases, read in frame from the first base. In the prospective study, participants were about 18 to 95 years old, resided in 20 to 30 geographic areas of the United States, and were enrolled through a virtual design. Cohort assignment in the prospective study relied on participant-reported clinical history from a screening survey and a study questionnaire. Recovered participants in ImmuneRACE Cohort 3 were defined as having two consecutive negative NP/OP PCR tests, clearance from a healthcare professional, or resolution of symptoms. Each participant in the prospective study had whole blood, serum and a nasopharyngeal or oropharyngeal swab collected by mobile phlebotomists. Over a 2-month period, participants in the prospective study had the option of providing additional blood draws and questionnaires. Blood samples from the prospective study were shipped frozen or at room temperature prior to DNA extraction.

The material sequenced was PBMCs or T cells enriched from blood (not recorded which). The receptor comes from a man younger than 35 who had recovered from COVID-19. This receptor chain uses TRBV28 and TRBJ1-2, with a tentative D gene TRBD1 over 6 matching bases. For the CDR3, the sequence is CASRGAGYGYTF. The DNA sequence is as follows: TGTGCCAGCAGGGGGGCTGGATATGGCTACACCTTC.